The sequence of this TCR beta chain was determined in a study of shared clonotypes between healthy human individuals. Germline V CDR1 and CDR2: SGHDT, YYEEEE. Trimming pared 1 base from V and 8 bases from J, leaving 4 bases between. The CDR3 spans 11 residues. Clones were sequenced by immunoSEQ multiplex PCR, and TCRdb holds only the in-frame ones, with some missing. The sample includes about 730,000 clones, 72% of them seen just once. This receptor was taken from a woman aged 25 to 39 in good health. The chain combines TRBV5-6 with TRBJ2-1; D uncertain. Sequenced: memory CD4+ T cells sorted from blood. This sample's subset: CD45RA-negative fraction. CDR3 protein: CASSLLDEQFF. The CDR3 DNA reads TGTGCCAGCAGCTTGCTCGATGAGCAGTTCTTC.